Included here is one TCR beta chain sequence, with context. The protocol was immunoSEQ multiplex PCR, while the TCRdb copy is restricted to in-frame clones and leaves out a portion. The sample comprises under 100,000 clones, 75% to 95% of which are singletons, and roughly 16% rests with the top ten. The entry originates in a study of graft-versus-host responses after intestinal transplantation. The CDR3 has 13 amino acids. Trimming pared 0 bases from V and 5 bases from J, leaving 8 bases between. Germline-derived CDR1 and CDR2 are SGDLS and YYNGEE. The chain joins TRBV9 to TRBJ2-5, with D uncertain. This clonotype originated in a human patient who received an intestinal transplant, so some T cells may come from the graft donor. Sample: PBMCs, taken around 68 weeks after intestinal transplant. CDR3 sequence: CASSVDAPETQYF. In nucleotides, the CDR3 is TGTGCCAGCAGCGTAGACGCCCCGGAGACCCAGTACTTC.